Shown below are 29 T cell receptor beta chains from a single sample sequenced in a study of T-cell reconstitution after alpha-beta-depleted transplantation in children. During its preparation, the TCRbeta library received unique molecular identifiers. One entry per CDR3 protein, called by TCRdb with MiXCR from the PCR reads. This table holds roughly 500,000 distinct CDR3 sequences, roughly 33% found once. This sample comprised PBMCs from the stem cell graft donor, obtained from the stem cell graft. The receptor source for this set is a human donor who donated a stem cell graft to a child with aplastic anemia.

The sample holds a few counts of this clonotype. The chain employs TRBV4-3 and TRBJ2-1; 12 bases fit TRBD2. The V and J ends lost 0 bases and 8 bases, in that order; junction bases with no gene match: 5. This CDR3 has 16 amino acids. Germline assignment: CDR1 LGHNA and CDR2 YSLEER. The CDR3 loop reads CASSQDRLAGAYEQFF. The CDR3 DNA sequence: TGCGCCAGCAGCCAAGATAGACTAGCGGGAGCCTATGAGCAGTTCTTC.

This clonotype has just a few counts. The genes are TRBV5-1 and TRBJ1-2; 8 bases are a match to TRBD1. The CDR3 runs to 15 residues. With 4 bases clipped from V and 5 bases from J, the junction kept 10 bases outside the gene matches. From germline, CDR1 is SGHRS and CDR2 YFSETQ. The CDR3 here is CASSPDRVRRYGYTF. The CDR3 nucleotides are TGCGCCAGCAGCCCGGACAGGGTCCGTCGGTATGGCTACACCTTC.

Only one count was recorded for this clonotype. The chain couples TRBV4-3 to TRBJ2-7; 9 bases line up with TRBD1. Germline V gene lookup returns CDR1 LGHNA and CDR2 YSLEER. Trimming took 4 bases from V and 4 from J; bases not matched to a gene: 8. This CDR3 comprises 15 residues. DNA for the CDR3: TGCGCCAGCAGCCTATTATCCGGGACAGGGTACGAGCAGTACTTC. As protein: CASSLLSGTGYEQYF.

This clonotype was recorded a few times. The J gene is TRBJ1-2, the V gene TRBV5-1; D is ambiguous. The CDR3 spans 14 residues. Germline V gene sequence: CDR1 SGHRS, CDR2 YFSETQ. The V end lost 0 bases, the J end lost 0 bases, and 6 bases lay between the germline ends. The CDR3 loop is CASSLGYTNYGYTF. The DNA for the CDR3 is TGCGCCAGCAGCTTGGGGTACACTAACTATGGCTACACCTTC.

CDR3 loop: CASSLSAGGRDEQYF. The CDR3 DNA reads TGTGCCAGCAGTTTGTCTGCGGGAGGGCGGGACGAGCAGTACTTC. This chain uses TRBV27 with TRBJ2-7, with 9 bases aligning to TRBD2. The J segment lost 5 bases and the V segment lost 3 bases, leaving 8 bases of the junction unmatched. Germline V gene lookup returns CDR1 MNHEY and CDR2 SMNVEV (reference sequence). The CDR3 spans 15 residues.

In this sample, this clonotype turned up a few times. The chain uses TRBV4-3 and TRBJ2-1; 7 positions agree with TRBD1. CDR1 LGHNA and CDR2 YSLEER come from the germline V gene. This CDR3 has 13 amino acids. The ends lost 5 bases at V and 7 bases at J; junction bases unmatched: 5. This chain's CDR3 is CASSFEQGNEQFF. In DNA, the CDR3 is TGCGCCAGCAGCTTTGAACAGGGGAATGAGCAGTTCTTC.

The chain links TRBV12-3 or TRBV12-4 to TRBJ1-2; D perhaps matches TRBD1 (5 bases). V lost 3 bases and J 5 bases, leaving 7 bases between the germline ends. CDR3 size: 12 residues. CDR3 in amino acids: CASSFGHYGYTF. Written as DNA, the CDR3 is TGTGCCAGCAGTTTCGGACATTATGGCTACACCTTC.

The V call is TRBV11-1, the J call TRBJ2-1; the D gene is possibly TRBD2 (5 bases). The CDR3 has 15 amino acids. Germline values: CDR1 SGHAT, CDR2 FQDESV (reference sequence). Trimming left V 1 base short and J 0 bases short, with 7 bases between. The CDR3: CASSLGEHSYNEQFF. CDR3 in DNA: TGTGCCAGCAGCTTAGGGGAGCACTCCTACAATGAGCAGTTCTTC.

The gene calls are TRBV29-1 and TRBJ2-1; 12 nucleotides align to TRBD2. The ends lost 5 bases at V and 6 bases at J; junction bases unmatched: 5. The CDR3 loop spans 14 amino acids. Germline values: CDR1 SQVTM, CDR2 ANQGSEA. Here the CDR3 reads CSVQLAGGLNEQFF. The CDR3 DNA follows: TGCAGCGTTCAACTAGCGGGAGGCCTCAATGAGCAGTTCTTC.

The chain has TRBV5-5 and TRBJ1-1; D is unclear. The length of the CDR3 is 12 residues. Trimming left V 2 bases short and J 4 bases short, with 6 bases between. The germline V gene has CDR1 SGHKS and CDR2 YYEKEE (reference sequence). Here the CDR3 DNA reads TGTGCCAGCAGCTTAATTACCACTGAAGCTTTCTTT. Residues: CASSLITTEAFF.

The rearrangement uses TRBV15 and TRBJ2-1, with 9 bases matching TRBD2. Per germline, CDR1 LNHNV and CDR2 YYDKDF (reference sequence). The CDR3 has 15 residues. Unmatched junction bases numbered 3, after V lost 4 bases and J lost 2 bases. CDR3 region: CATSISGSTYNEQFF. The CDR3 DNA follows: TGTGCCACCAGCATTAGCGGGAGTACCTACAATGAGCAGTTCTTC.

V and J are TRBV9 and TRBJ1-2; the D gene is possibly TRBD1 (6 bases). The V end was cut by 0 bases, the J end by 6 bases, with 12 bases between. This CDR3 region has 14 residues. In germline, CDR1 is SGDLS, CDR2 YYNGEE. The CDR3 reads CASSVGGQGDGYTF. The DNA for the CDR3 is TGTGCCAGCAGCGTAGGGGGGCAAGGAGATGGCTACACCTTC.

This clonotype was counted ten times or more. This chain connects TRBV6-2 or TRBV6-3 to TRBJ1-5; no clear D gene. Germline V CDR1 and CDR2: MNHEY, SVGEGT. Trimming cost V 6 bases and J 2 bases, with 11 bases left between them. This CDR3 region has 14 residues. The CDR3 protein is CASSYDVGNQPQHF. CDR3 in DNA: TGTGCCAGCAGCTACGATGTCGGCAATCAGCCCCAGCATTTT.

This clonotype was seen more than once but under ten times. The chain combines TRBV29-1 with TRBJ1-1; possibly TRBD1 for D (5 bases). Trimming stripped 6 bases from V and 7 bases from J, with 21 bases between. CDR1 is SQVTM and CDR2 is ANQGSEA in the germline V gene. This CDR3 contains 14 residues. CDR3 sequence reads: CSVREGLKSVEAFF. In DNA form, the CDR3 reads TGCAGCGTGCGAGAGGGACTCAAAAGTGTTGAAGCTTTCTTT.

J is TRBJ2-3 and V is TRBV7-2; D unresolved. CDR1 is SGHTA and CDR2 is FQGNSA in the germline V gene. There are 14 residues in the CDR3. V dropped 4 bases and J dropped 6 bases, with 14 bases sitting between them. CDR3 sequence: CASSSDAVVDTQYF. The DNA for the CDR3 is TGTGCCAGCAGCTCTGATGCGGTTGTGGATACGCAGTATTTT.

The genes are TRBV4-3 and TRBJ2-7; 10 bases match TRBD1. Germline-derived CDR1 and CDR2 are LGHNA and YSLEER. J was trimmed by 2 bases and V by 4 bases; bases with no gene match: 5. This CDR3 has 15 amino acids. The CDR3 sequence: CASSPVTGGPYEQYF. CDR3 nucleotide sequence: TGCGCCAGCAGCCCCGTGACAGGGGGCCCCTACGAGCAGTACTTC.

This clonotype occurred a few times. This sequence joins TRBV7-6 and TRBJ2-1; 11 nucleotides align to TRBD2. CDR3 size: 16 residues. In germline, CDR1 is SGHVS, CDR2 FNYEAQ. V trimming: 1 base; J trimming: 8 bases; junction bases outside the gene matches: 7. The CDR3 DNA is TGTGCCAGCAGCTTAGTTACTAGCGGGAGATTGTATGAGCAGTTCTTC. Its translation: CASSLVTSGRLYEQFF.

The chain's CDR3 is CASRASIYTDTQYF. Written as DNA, the CDR3 is TGTGCCAGCAGGGCAAGTATCTACACAGATACGCAGTATTTT. This chain links TRBV12-3 or TRBV12-4 with TRBJ2-3; D is ambiguous. This CDR3 has 14 residues. Trimming pared 6 bases from V and 2 bases from J, leaving 12 bases between.

The V and J genes are TRBV27 and TRBJ2-1, with 9 bases fitting TRBD1. CDR3 length: 15 amino acids. The J segment lost 8 bases and the V segment lost 2 bases, leaving 7 bases of the junction unmatched. Germline V gene lookup returns CDR1 MNHEY and CDR2 SMNVEV (reference sequence). This chain's CDR3 is CASSLIWDRVDEQFF. The DNA of the CDR3 is TGTGCCAGCAGTTTAATCTGGGACAGGGTTGATGAGCAGTTCTTC.

The chain employs TRBV7-9 and TRBJ2-2; 8 bases align to TRBD1. Trimming at V came to 3 bases and at J to 5 bases, leaving 8 bases not matched to a gene. Germline values: CDR1 SEHNR, CDR2 FQNEAQ (reference sequence). CDR3 length equals 16 residues. The CDR3 DNA follows: TGTGCCAGCAGCTTCTCGGACAGGGAGGTAACCGGGGAGCTGTTTTTT. It translates to CASSFSDREVTGELFF.

The chain combines TRBV5-1 with TRBJ1-2, with D possibly being TRBD1 (6 bases). In germline, CDR1 is SGHRS, CDR2 YFSETQ. This CDR3 spans 15 amino acids. V was shortened by 4 bases and J by 6 bases, with 19 bases between the two germline ends. In DNA, the CDR3 is TGCGCCAGCAGCCCCGGACAGACTCGTGGGGATGGCTACACCTTC. It is translated as CASSPGQTRGDGYTF.

The chain links TRBV20-1 to TRBJ2-1; D remains ambiguous. This CDR3 contains 13 residues. Trimming took off 0 bases at V and 7 bases at J, with 10 bases between the two ends. The germline gives CDR1 DFQATT, CDR2 SNEGSKA (reference sequence). The CDR3 DNA follows: TGCAGTGCTAGAGATTTAGTCCCTAATGAGCAGTTCTTC. Translating gives CSARDLVPNEQFF.

The chain links TRBV5-1 to TRBJ2-7; 8 bases align to TRBD2. The trim removed 0 bases at V and 0 bases at J, leaving 2 bases unmatched. Germline V gives CDR1 SGHRS, CDR2 YFSETQ. This CDR3 has 15 residues. The CDR3 nucleotides read TGCGCCAGCAGCTTGGGTAGCGGGGCCTCCTACGAGCAGTACTTC. Amino acids: CASSLGSGASYEQYF.

A few counts support this clonotype. The rearrangement joins TRBV5-8 to TRBJ2-1; weak D call: TRBD2 (5 bases). V was clipped by 0 bases and J by 5 bases, with 12 bases between them. This CDR3 is 15 amino acids long. Germline-derived CDR1 and CDR2 are SGHTS and YDEGEE. The CDR3 DNA reads as TGTGCCAGCAGCTTGGGAGGTGGGAGTAACAATGAGCAGTTCTTC. Translated, it gives CASSLGGGSNNEQFF.

The gene calls are TRBV12-3 or TRBV12-4 and TRBJ2-7, with 8 bases identical to TRBD2. The length of the CDR3 is 17 residues. With V trimmed by 4 bases and J by 2 bases, 13 bases remained unmatched. This CDR3 is CASSWGLGGEGTYEQYF. In DNA, the CDR3 is TGTGCCAGCAGTTGGGGACTAGGGGGGGAGGGAACCTACGAGCAGTACTTC.

The gene calls are TRBV9 and TRBJ2-3, with 12 nucleotides matching TRBD2. The CDR3 contains 21 residues. The J segment lost 4 bases and the V segment lost 2 bases, leaving 20 bases of the junction unmatched. Germline V gene data show CDR1 as SGDLS and CDR2 as YYNGEE. CDR3 sequence (DNA): TGTGCCAGCAGCGTCATGCCTCCAGGGACTAGCGGGCCACCCTCCGCAGATACGCAGTATTTT. This gives the protein CASSVMPPGTSGPPSADTQYF. The full variable domain, completed using reference TRBV9 and TRBJ2-3, is DSGVTQTPKHLITATGQRVTLRCSPRSGDLSVYWYQQSLDQGLQFLIQYYNGEERAKGNILERFSAQQFPDLHSELNLSSLELGDSALYFCASSVMPPGTSGPPSADTQYFGPGTRLTVL.

CDR3 coding DNA: TGCGCCAGCAGCCAAGCTAGCGGGGAATCCTACGAGCAGTACTTC. This encodes CASSQASGESYEQYF. The chain employs TRBV4-3 and TRBJ2-7; 9 positions match TRBD2. The CDR3 consists of 15 residues. CDR1 is LGHNA, CDR2 YSLEER, per germline. Trimming removed 1 base from V and 1 base from J; junction bases left unmatched: 2.

This clonotype was seen more than once but under ten times. The chain couples TRBV10-3 to TRBJ2-3; D not certain. The CDR3 runs 12 residues. Germline V CDR1 and CDR2: ENHRY, SYGVKD. V lost 6 bases and J lost 6, with 10 bases in between. This CDR3 is CAIRRQWDTQYF. The CDR3, as DNA: TGTGCCATCAGGAGGCAGTGGGATACGCAGTATTTT.

V is TRBV29-1 and J is TRBJ2-6; TRBD1 agrees at 11 bases. V gave up 6 bases and J gave up 0 bases; unmatched junction bases: 4. Germline V CDR1 and CDR2: SQVTM, ANQGSEA. The CDR3 covers 16 residues. The CDR3 is CSVVGQGASGANVLTF. DNA of the CDR3: TGCAGCGTGGTAGGACAGGGGGCCTCTGGGGCCAACGTCCTGACTTTC.